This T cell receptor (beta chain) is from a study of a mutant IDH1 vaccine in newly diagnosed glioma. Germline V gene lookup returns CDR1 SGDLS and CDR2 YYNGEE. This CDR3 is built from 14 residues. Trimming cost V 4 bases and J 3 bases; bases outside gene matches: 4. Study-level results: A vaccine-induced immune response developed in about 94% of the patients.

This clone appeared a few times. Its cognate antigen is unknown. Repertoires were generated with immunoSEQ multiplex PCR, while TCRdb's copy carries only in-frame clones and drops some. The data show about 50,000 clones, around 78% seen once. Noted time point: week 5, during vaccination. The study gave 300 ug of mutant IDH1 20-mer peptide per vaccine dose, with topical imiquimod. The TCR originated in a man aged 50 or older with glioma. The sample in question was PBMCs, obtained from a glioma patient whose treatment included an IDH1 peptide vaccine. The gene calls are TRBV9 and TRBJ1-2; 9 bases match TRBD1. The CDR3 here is CASSLTGGDYGYTF. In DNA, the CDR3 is TGTGCCAGCAGCTTGACAGGGGGGGACTATGGCTACACCTTC.